This TCR beta chain came from a study of T cell responses to AZD1222 COVID-19 vaccine. TCRdb's table, derived via immunoSEQ multiplex PCR, lists solely in-frame clones and lacks some. The table lists around 120,000 clones, 93% of them singletons. The table lists this clone with a few counts. Germline CDR1 is LGHNA and CDR2 is YSLEER. The CDR3 has 16 amino acids. V was clipped by 0 bases and J by 1 base, with 11 bases between them. Sequences were derived from peripheral blood, sampled 28 days after the second AZD1222 dose. This TCR was sampled from an adult who received the AZD1222 COVID-19 vaccine. The J gene is TRBJ2-3, the V gene TRBV4-3, with D uncertain. The chain's CDR3 is CASSQEGRLGTDTQYF. CDR3 nucleotides: TGCGCCAGCAGCCAAGAAGGCAGGTTGGGCACAGATACGCAGTATTTT.